These 24 T cell receptor beta chains were sequenced from one sample in a study of T cell changes during pregnancy in multiple sclerosis (dated by TCRdb to between 2017 and 2020). The library was produced with the immunoSEQ multiplex PCR assay. As stored in TCRdb, this immuneACCESS dataset retains in-frame rearrangements with V and J assigned. A fraction of the clones does not appear; measured against another copy, unresolved V genes explain less than half of the discrepancy, and the remainder lacks a known reason. Counted in this sample were over 90,000 clones; just over 90% of them appeared once. The top ten clonotypes cover about 0.75% of the sample. The material sequenced was peripheral blood, taken in the second trimester of pregnancy. Receptors originate from a female donor in good health, enrolled as a control in a pregnancy study.

This clone appeared a few times. The chain uses TRBV6-1 and TRBJ1-1, with TRBD1 as a possible D gene (5 bases). CDR3 size: 14 residues. Germline V gene sequence: CDR1 MNHNS, CDR2 SASEGT. The germline V and J ends were trimmed by 4 bases and 2 bases, with 11 bases remaining between them. In DNA form, the CDR3 reads TGTGCCAGCAGTGGGACACCCGGAAACACTGAAGCTTTCTTT. Residues: CASSGTPGNTEAFF.

This chain joins TRBV6-6 and TRBJ2-1; 10 bases line up with TRBD2. The CDR3 covers 16 residues. Germline assignment: CDR1 MNHNY and CDR2 SVGAGI (reference sequence). J lost 6 bases, V lost 3 bases, and 8 bases had no gene match. The CDR3 is CASSYHVAGGPNEQFF. In DNA form, the CDR3 reads TGTGCCAGCAGTTATCATGTAGCGGGAGGTCCCAATGAGCAGTTCTTC.

V and J are TRBV5-4 and TRBJ2-3; 9 positions agree with TRBD1. Losses at the gene ends were 0 bases for V and 6 bases for J; bases not matched to a gene: 14. CDR3 length equals 18 residues. Germline V lookup: CDR1 SGHNT, CDR2 YYREEE (reference sequence). The CDR3 protein is CASSLAGGQGRGKDTQYF. In DNA, the CDR3 is TGTGCCAGCAGCTTGGCCGGGGGACAGGGCAGGGGGAAGGATACGCAGTATTTT.

The V gene is TRBV5-5, the J gene TRBJ2-5, with TRBD1 as a possible D gene (8 bases). The germline gives CDR1 SGHKS, CDR2 YYEKEE (reference sequence). The CDR3 is 14 residues long. The ends were cut back, 2 bases at V and 3 bases at J, with 11 bases in the middle. The CDR3 region is CASSLTGGEETQYF. For the CDR3, the DNA is TGTGCCAGCAGCTTAACAGGGGGGGAAGAGACCCAGTACTTC.

The V gene is TRBV5-1, the J gene TRBJ1-1, with TRBD1 matching over 11 bases. Germline assignment: CDR1 SGHRS and CDR2 YFSETQ. The CDR3 extends over 16 amino acids. J was trimmed by 0 bases and V by 4 bases; bases with no gene match: 5. The CDR3: CASSRGDRGMNTEAFF. In DNA, the CDR3 is TGCGCCAGCAGCAGGGGGGACAGGGGGATGAACACTGAAGCTTTCTTT.

This clone was seen a few times. This chain uses TRBV18 with TRBJ1-1; D possibly corresponds to TRBD1 (6 bases). The germline V gene has CDR1 KGHSH and CDR2 LQKENI. Trimming cost V 3 bases and J 3 bases, with 17 bases left between them. This CDR3 comprises 16 residues. Written as DNA, the CDR3 is TGTGCCAGCTCACCCCCCTCGAGGGGGATCGACACTGAAGCTTTCTTT. Its translation: CASSPPSRGIDTEAFF. Supplemented by reference TRBV18 and TRBJ1-1, the full variable domain reads NAGVMQNPRHLVRRRGQEARLRCSPMKGHSHVYWYRQLPEEGLKFMVYLQKENIIDESGMPKERFSAEFPKEGPSILRIQQVVRGDSAAYFCASSPPSRGIDTEAFFGQGTRLTVV.

This chain uses TRBV29-1 with TRBJ1-2, with TRBD1 matching over 11 bases. Germline V CDR1 and CDR2: SQVTM, ANQGSEA. V was pared by 3 bases and J by 8 bases, with 8 bases of the junction left unmatched. This CDR3 is built from 14 residues. CDR3 residues: CSVDPGQGAPGYTF. For the CDR3, the DNA is TGCAGCGTTGACCCCGGACAGGGGGCGCCCGGCTACACCTTC.

V is TRBV25-1 and J is TRBJ1-4; maybe TRBD1 (5 bases). The germline gives CDR1 MGHDK, CDR2 SYGVNS. CDR3 size: 12 residues. Trimming stripped 4 bases from V and 10 bases from J, with 10 bases between. CDR3 loop: CASSVAGLKLFF. The CDR3 DNA follows: TGTGCCAGCAGTGTCGCAGGGTTAAAACTGTTTTTT.

The chain couples TRBV28 to TRBJ2-7; 11 nucleotides match TRBD1. With V trimmed by 5 bases and J by 4 bases, 7 bases remained unmatched. This CDR3 contains 15 residues. Germline loops: CDR1 MDHEN, CDR2 SYDVKM. The CDR3 loop is CASSPRGQGVYEQYF. CDR3 bases: TGTGCCAGCAGTCCAAGGGGACAGGGGGTTTACGAGCAGTACTTC. The full variable domain, with the rest looked up from reference TRBV28 and TRBJ2-7, is DVKVTQSSRYLVKRTGEKVFLECVQDMDHENMFWYRQDPGLGLRLIYFSYDVKMKEKGDIPEGYSVSREKKERFSLILESASTNQTSMYLCASSPRGQGVYEQYFGPGTRLTVT.

V and J are TRBV7-9 and TRBJ1-3, with 10 bases that match TRBD1. The CDR3 covers 15 residues. Germline V gives CDR1 SEHNR, CDR2 FQNEAQ (reference sequence). V was pared by 7 bases and J by 3 bases, with 6 bases of the junction left unmatched. The CDR3 sequence is CASTQTGGRGNTIYF. The CDR3 coding sequence is TGTGCCAGCACCCAGACAGGGGGCCGTGGAAACACCATATATTTT.

The chain is built from TRBV6-6 and TRBJ1-1; TRBD1 aligns across 8 bases. V was clipped by 1 base and J by 1 base; unmatched bases: 2. Germline V gene data show CDR1 as MNHNY and CDR2 as SVGAGI (reference sequence). This CDR3 comprises 15 residues. DNA for the CDR3: TGTGCCAGCAGTTACTTGGGGACAGGGAACACTGAAGCTTTCTTT. This translates into CASSYLGTGNTEAFF.

This rearrangement joins TRBV7-9 to TRBJ2-7, with 10 bases matching TRBD1. CDR3 length equals 15 residues. The ends lost 1 base at V and 3 bases at J; junction bases unmatched: 3. The germline gives CDR1 SEHNR, CDR2 FQNEAQ (reference sequence). CDR3 DNA: TGTGCCAGCAGCTTAGGGACAGGGGGTCTCTACGAGCAGTACTTC. Translating it yields CASSLGTGGLYEQYF.

The chain uses TRBV19 and TRBJ1-4; D ambiguous. The CDR3 sequence is 15 residues long. CDR1 and CDR2 from the germline V gene are LNHDA and SQIVND (reference sequence). With 8 bases removed from V and 1 base from J, the gap between germline ends came to 14 bases. CDR3 protein: CASSWSGRTNEKLFF. CDR3 DNA sequence: TGTGCCAGTTCATGGTCGGGTAGAACTAATGAAAAACTGTTTTTT.

This sequence joins TRBV7-6 and TRBJ2-2; TRBD1 is a possible D gene (7 bases). Germline loops: CDR1 SGHVS, CDR2 FNYEAQ. The V and J ends lost 5 bases and 1 base respectively, with 14 bases between them. This CDR3 contains 16 residues. The CDR3 DNA reads TGTGCCAGCAGCAGACAGGGAGGCAAGAACACCGGGGAGCTGTTTTTT. Translating it yields CASSRQGGKNTGELFF.

This clone has a handful of counts. The J gene is TRBJ1-2, the V gene TRBV7-6; D uncertain. The ends were cut back, 5 bases at V and 2 bases at J, with 9 bases in the middle. CDR3 length: 13 residues. Germline values: CDR1 SGHVS, CDR2 FNYEAQ. The CDR3 loop is CASSKTENYGYTF. The CDR3 DNA follows: TGTGCCAGCAGCAAAACAGAGAACTATGGCTACACCTTC.

V is TRBV19 and J is TRBJ2-1, with D possibly matching TRBD2 (5 bases). Germline assignment: CDR1 LNHDA and CDR2 SQIVND (reference sequence). V was shortened by 3 bases and J by 9 bases, with 12 bases between the two germline ends. CDR3 size: 13 residues. The DNA of the CDR3 is TGTGCCAGTAGTATTCGGGGTGATGGTGAGCAGTTCTTC. This codes for CASSIRGDGEQFF.

The chain uses TRBV6-1 and TRBJ2-1; 8 bases are a match to TRBD2. The CDR3 runs 19 residues. CDR1 and CDR2 from the germline V gene are MNHNS and SASEGT. With 2 bases clipped from V and 0 bases from J, the junction kept 12 bases outside the gene matches. Written as DNA, the CDR3 is TGTGCCAGCAGTGAACGAAATCGGCTAGCGGGTAGCTCCTACAATGAGCAGTTCTTC. Translating it yields CASSERNRLAGSSYNEQFF.

V is TRBV6-5 and J is TRBJ1-2, with 8 bases aligning to TRBD1. Trimming took 8 bases from V and 6 from J; bases not matched to a gene: 11. Germline V lookup: CDR1 MNHEY, CDR2 SVGAGI. CDR3 length: 14 amino acids. The CDR3 region has the DNA TGTGCCAGCGGGCCCCGGACAGGGCATAATGGCTACACCTTC. As protein: CASGPRTGHNGYTF.

J is TRBJ1-1 and V is TRBV19; TRBD1 might be the D (6 bases). V lost 10 bases to trimming and J lost 5 bases, with 11 bases between them. Germline CDR1 LNHDA, CDR2 SQIVND (reference sequence). The CDR3 is 11 amino acids. This CDR3 reads CATQGRTEAFF. The CDR3 DNA reads TGTGCCACACAGGGAAGAACTGAAGCTTTCTTT.

This chain joins TRBV7-2 and TRBJ1-3; 9 nucleotides align to TRBD1. CDR3 size: 16 residues. The V gene end was trimmed by 6 bases and the J gene end by 0 bases; junction bases not matched to a gene: 6. Germline V lookup: CDR1 SGHTA, CDR2 FQGNSA. CDR3 sequence (DNA): TGTGCCAGCAGACGGACAGGGGCTAGCTCTGGAAACACCATATATTTT. Encoded protein: CASRRTGASSGNTIYF.

The chain has TRBV19 and TRBJ1-4; D is unclear. Germline assignment: CDR1 LNHDA and CDR2 SQIVND (reference sequence). Trimming pared 1 base from V and 6 bases from J, leaving 12 bases between. The CDR3 consists of 15 residues. The CDR3 sequence: CASSIVRGIDEKLFF. The DNA for the CDR3 is TGTGCCAGTAGTATAGTCCGAGGGATAGATGAAAAACTGTTTTTT. Complete variable domain (other parts from reference TRBV19 and TRBJ1-4): DGGITQSPKYLFRKEGQNVTLSCEQNLNHDAMYWYRQDPGQGLRLIYYSQIVNDFQKGDIAEGYSVSREKKESFPLTVTSAQKNPTAFYLCASSIVRGIDEKLFFGSGTQLSVL.

The chain joins TRBV7-9 to TRBJ1-4; no clear D. Looked up from germline, CDR1 is SEHNR and CDR2 is FQNEAQ (reference sequence). The V end was cut by 5 bases, the J end by 8 bases, with 18 bases between. The CDR3 totals 15 residues. CDR3 sequence: CASSKRRVASEKLFF. The CDR3 coding sequence is TGTGCCAGCAGCAAGAGACGGGTTGCTAGCGAAAAACTGTTTTTT. The variable domain in full, completed from reference TRBV7-9 and TRBJ1-4, reads DTGVSQNPRHKITKRGQNVTFRCDPISEHNRLYWYRQTLGQGPEFLTYFQNEAQLEKSRLLSDRFSAERPKGSFSTLEIQRTEQGDSAMYLCASSKRRVASEKLFFGSGTQLSVL.

The V gene is TRBV27, the J gene TRBJ2-2, with TRBD2 matching 9 bases. The CDR3 covers 16 residues. J was trimmed by 7 bases and V by 5 bases; bases with no gene match: 11. Per germline, CDR1 MNHEY and CDR2 SMNVEV (reference sequence). CDR3 nucleotides: TGTGCCAGCAGTCCGAACGGCGGGGGGGCCGTCGGGGAGCTGTTTTTT. As protein: CASSPNGGGAVGELFF.

This clone occurred once. The chain couples TRBV19 to TRBJ1-1, with TRBD1 matching over 9 bases. This CDR3 comprises 15 residues. Germline CDR1 and CDR2: LNHDA and SQIVND (reference sequence). The ends lost 10 bases at V and 4 bases at J; junction bases unmatched: 13. The CDR3 bases are TGTGCCATCTCGGATCAAACAGGGGGCGGCACTGAAGCTTTCTTT. It encodes CAISDQTGGGTEAFF.